This T cell receptor beta chain was documented in a study of regulatory T cells in long-lasting Graves disease. Findings and limits, study-wide: Public clonotype sharing was higher in persistent than newly diagnosed patients. Newly diagnosed patients had higher TCR diversity than persistent Graves' patients did.

Germline V lookup: CDR1 SGHAT, CDR2 FQNNGV. V lost 5 bases and J lost 6; bases outside the gene matches: 10. The CDR3 sequence is 17 residues long. Time point specified: newly diagnosed GD, antithyroid drugs for less than 3 months. PBMCs provided the RNA from which the TCR library was made. Guidelines of the American Thyroid Association were used to diagnose Graves' disease. Patients of an endocrinology department in Xi'an, China, were included. Building of the TCR beta libraries involved iRepertoire HTBI primers and Arm-PCR of CDR3 regions. In TCRdb, the multiplex PCR reads were re-called with MiXCR into one record per CDR3 protein. The sample holds roughly 380,000 distinct CDR3 sequences, around 15% seen once. This clonotype was counted many times. Its antigen is still unknown.

This chain uses TRBV11-2 with TRBJ2-2, with TRBD2 matching 12 bases. This sequence was found in a female donor with Graves disease. The sequencing used peripheral blood mononuclear cells (PBMCs), collected at new diagnosis, from a patient treated with antithyroid drugs. The CDR3 is CASSQLGTSGLAGELFF. The CDR3 nucleotides are TGTGCCAGCAGCCAACTAGGGACTAGCGGGTTGGCCGGGGAGCTGTTTTTT.